This TCR beta chain was documented in a study of OX40 agonist ivuxolimab in advanced cancers. Regarding the research as a whole: Ivuxolimab was a fully human IgG2 agonistic monoclonal antibody targeting the costimulatory receptor OX40 (CD134). The point of sequencing TCRbeta in the periphery was to test whether ivuxolimab changed TCR sequence diversity and drove clonal T-cell expansion. Intravenous ivuxolimab was administered to patients every 2 weeks at six dose levels: 0.01, 0.1, 0.3, 1.5, 3 and 10 mg/kg. Partial responses occurred in three dose-escalation patients: two with cutaneous melanoma and one with hepatocellular carcinoma. A male proportion of roughly 80% and a mean age of about 60 years, ranging from about 23 to 90, were recorded for the dose-escalation cohort. The paper covers the monotherapy dose-escalation part of the phase I ivuxolimab trial, which included N = 52 patients. Of the approximately 53 patients in dose escalation, some 19 had hepatocellular carcinoma, around 15 had melanoma, 9 had renal cell carcinoma and 9 had head and neck cancer. Patients were allowed to have had prior anti-PD-1, anti-PD-L1 or anti-CTLA-4 therapy, and around 41% of the dose-escalation patients had previously received checkpoint inhibitors. Findings and caveats that apply to the study as a whole: After ivuxolimab, CD8+ T cells had more expanded clones than CD4+ T cells on average. At doses from 0.1 to 3.0 mg/kg, clonal expansion was seen in both CD4+ and CD8+ blood T cells between baseline and week 6. Partial responders in the 0.1-3.0 mg/kg groups had among the lowest normalized peripheral clonal expansion, especially among CD8+ T cells. Low levels of normalized T-cell clonal expansion were also seen in some nonresponding patients. Which antigens the clonally expanded peripheral T cells were specific for was not determined.

The trial excluded patients who had a history of autoimmune disease or were on systemic immunosuppression. In every dose cohort, peripheral blood was drawn for TCR sequencing at baseline, cycle 4 day 1, and cycle 7 day 1. The samples were taken from a phase I, first-in-human, multicenter, open-label dose-escalation trial of ivuxolimab. Adults with locally advanced or metastatic melanoma, renal cell carcinoma, hepatocellular carcinoma or head and neck squamous cell carcinoma were enrolled in the trial. Before TCR sequencing, CD4+ T cells and CD8+ T cells were sorted from peripheral blood as separate populations. To sequence the TCRbeta CDR3 region, genomic DNA was isolated from the sorted cells. The immunoSEQ Assay was used for sequencing of TCRbeta CDR3 regions. TCRdb stores this immuneACCESS table with in-frame sequences only. Part of the clones is absent; in the studies checked, under half of the shortfall reflects unresolved V genes, and no reason is known for the rest. The sample records around 18,000 clones, just under 75% of which are singletons. Of the sample, approximately 24% is held by the ten largest clones.

Reading from cysteine to phenylalanine, the CDR3 counts 11 amino acids. Only CDR3 DNA is held: 33 bases, read in frame from base 1. According to the germline V gene (reference sequence), CDR1 reads DFQATT and CDR2 reads SNEGSKA. The V end loses 6 bases and the J end loses 3 bases, and a stretch of 8 bases separates them. A word on this clone: There is no known antigen for this receptor. There are no base qualities to consult, and no much larger clone falls within one base.

This chain is built from TRBV20-1 and TRBJ2-5; perhaps TRBD1 is the D gene, with 5 bases matching. The sample consisted of CD4+ or CD8+ T cells sorted from blood, taken in a trial of the OX40 agonist ivuxolimab. The TCR sequence derives from an adult with an advanced solid tumor such as melanoma, head and neck, liver or kidney cancer. The CDR3 sequence is CSAAREETQYF. The sequenced DNA is TGCAGTGCCGCCAGGGAAGAGACCCAGTACTTC.